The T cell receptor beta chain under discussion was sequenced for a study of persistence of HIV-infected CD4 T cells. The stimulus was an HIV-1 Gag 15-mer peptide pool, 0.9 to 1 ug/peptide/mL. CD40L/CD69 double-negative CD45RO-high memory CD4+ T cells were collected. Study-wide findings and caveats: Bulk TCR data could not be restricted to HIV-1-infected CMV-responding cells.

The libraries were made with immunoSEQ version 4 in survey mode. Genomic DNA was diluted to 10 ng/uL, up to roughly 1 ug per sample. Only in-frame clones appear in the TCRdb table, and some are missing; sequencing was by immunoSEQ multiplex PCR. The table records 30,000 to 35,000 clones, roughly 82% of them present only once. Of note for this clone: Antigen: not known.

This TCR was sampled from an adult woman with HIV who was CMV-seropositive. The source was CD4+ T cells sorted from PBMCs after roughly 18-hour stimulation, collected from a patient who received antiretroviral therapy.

The CDR3 nucleotides read TGCAGTGCTAGTACCGGTGGTTTGGTTCCAGGGGCTTCTGGGGCCAACGTCCTGACTTTC. It encodes CSASTGGLVPGASGANVLTF. This rearrangement joins TRBV20-1 to TRBJ2-6, with D tentatively TRBD1 (6 bases). Trimming removed 3 bases from V and 1 base from J, with 25 bases in between. The germline V gene has CDR1 DFQATT and CDR2 SNEGSKA (reference sequence). This CDR3 region has 20 residues.